This section outlines one T cell receptor beta chain sequence together with its context. Reverse transcribing all isolated RNA meant expressed TCRB transcripts were sequenced. Using immunoSEQ multiplex PCR, the repertoire was profiled, and TCRdb retains in-frame clones only, with some absent. The sample has about 40,000 clones, 45% to 50% seen once. The sample belongs to a study of beta chain features in type 1 diabetes. Germline V lookup: CDR1 MNHNS, CDR2 SASEGT. This CDR3 is built from 14 residues. V gave up 1 base and J gave up 7 bases, with 8 bases separating them. The source is a woman aged 18-29 years in good health. The chain is built from TRBV6-1 and TRBJ1-6; D gene ambiguous. The sequenced material came from central memory CD4+ T cells from blood. The CDR3 is CASSEVSRNSPLHF. In DNA form, the CDR3 reads TGTGCCAGCAGTGAAGTGTCGAGGAATTCACCCCTCCACTTT.